The 13 T cell receptor beta chains reported below all come from one sample, sequenced in a study of CD8 T cells in ankylosing spondylitis. Their cognate antigens are unknown. TCRdb re-derived calls from the 5' RACE reads in MiXCR, one entry per CDR3 protein. The repertoire holds 200,000 to 250,000 distinct CDR3 sequences, with 15% to 20% as singletons. Study-level findings and limits: Among TCR beta sequences, a motif of several highly homologous variants appeared characteristic of ankylosing spondylitis blood.

Sequenced material: blood, either unsorted or a sorted T cell fraction (not recorded which). The receptors stem from a male donor with ankylosing spondylitis.

The table lists this clonotype with a few counts. This chain joins TRBV3-1 and TRBJ2-5; tentatively, D is TRBD1 or TRBD2 (5 bases each). CDR3 length: 15 amino acids. Germline V gene sequence: CDR1 LGHDT, CDR2 YNNKEL (reference sequence). Trimming removed 3 bases from V and 3 bases from J, with 14 bases in between. This chain's CDR3 is CASSHPSRGEETQYF. The CDR3 DNA is TGTGCCAGCAGCCACCCCTCTCGAGGGGAAGAGACCCAGTACTTC.

The chain joins TRBV10-3 to TRBJ2-1; 8 bases agree with TRBD2. The germline V gene encodes CDR1 ENHRY and CDR2 SYGVKD. The CDR3 runs 17 residues. Trimming at V came to 2 bases and at J to 1 base, leaving 7 bases not matched to a gene. Here the CDR3 DNA reads TGTGCCATCAGTGAGGCCGGGGTAGCGGGGTCCTACAATGAGCAGTTCTTC. Amino acids: CAISEAGVAGSYNEQFF.

The rearrangement uses TRBV5-1 and TRBJ2-7; the D is unclear. V lost 2 bases and J lost 5, with 11 bases in between. The CDR3 length is 13 residues. Germline values: CDR1 SGHRS, CDR2 YFSETQ. Here the CDR3 DNA reads TGCGCCAGCAGCTTAAGACGACCGGACGAGCAGTACTTC. Translated, it gives CASSLRRPDEQYF.

This clonotype was recorded a few times. The rearrangement joins TRBV30 to TRBJ2-7; 11 positions match TRBD2. The CDR3 extends over 15 amino acids. Germline CDR1 is GTSNPN and CDR2 is SVGIG (reference sequence). Trimming at V came to 6 bases and at J to 2 bases, leaving 9 bases not matched to a gene. CDR3 residues: CACTRTSGGTYEQYF. The CDR3 DNA reads TGTGCCTGCACCCGAACTAGCGGGGGAACCTACGAGCAGTACTTC.

This chain links TRBV7-9 with TRBJ1-3, with 8 bases identical to TRBD1. Per the germline V gene, CDR1 is SEHNR and CDR2 is FQNEAQ (reference sequence). The CDR3 contains 17 residues. V trimming: 4 bases; J trimming: 3 bases; junction bases outside the gene matches: 11. The CDR3 DNA reads TGTGCCAGCAGCTCCCAACAGGGGGGGACACTTGGAAACACCATATATTTT. This sequence encodes CASSSQQGGTLGNTIYF.

This clonotype was counted between two and nine times. The chain recombines TRBV28 with TRBJ2-7; the D gene could be TRBD1 or TRBD2 (5 bases each). In germline, CDR1 is MDHEN, CDR2 SYDVKM. The V gene lost 8 bases and the J gene lost 3 bases, with 26 bases spanning the gap. This CDR3 is built from 17 residues. The DNA of the CDR3 is TGTGCCAGCTGGCTTAGAGGGACCTCAGCCGATGACTACGAGCAGTACTTC. Amino acids: CASWLRGTSADDYEQYF. Combining the CDR3 with reference TRBV28 and TRBJ2-7 gives the whole variable domain DVKVTQSSRYLVKRTGEKVFLECVQDMDHENMFWYRQDPGLGLRLIYFSYDVKMKEKGDIPEGYSVSREKKERFSLILESASTNQTSMYLCASWLRGTSADDYEQYFGPGTRLTVT.

The rearrangement joins TRBV27 to TRBJ2-1, with a weak D call TRBD2 (6 bases). V was trimmed by 5 bases and J by 2 bases, leaving 10 bases between them. Germline V gene data show CDR1 as MNHEY and CDR2 as SMNVEV (reference sequence). CDR3 length: 14 amino acids. As DNA, the CDR3 is TGTGCCAGCAGTAGGACTAACCCCTACAATGAGCAGTTCTTC. It is translated as CASSRTNPYNEQFF.

V usage is TRBV18 and J usage is TRBJ1-2, with D hard to call. V lost 2 bases, J lost 4 bases, and 14 bases lay in between. CDR1 KGHSH and CDR2 LQKENI come from the germline V gene. CDR3 size: 15 residues. The CDR3 reads CASSPVGQEPYGYTF. The CDR3 DNA reads TGTGCCAGCTCACCAGTGGGTCAGGAACCCTATGGCTACACCTTC.

The chain links TRBV20-1 to TRBJ2-5; 7 nucleotides align to TRBD2. Trimming took 4 bases from V and 0 from J; bases not matched to a gene: 5. Germline assignment: CDR1 DFQATT and CDR2 SNEGSKA (reference sequence). The CDR3 consists of 14 residues. The CDR3 DNA reads as TGCAGTGCTACCCAGCGGGACTACCAAGAGACCCAGTACTTC. This gives the protein CSATQRDYQETQYF.

This clonotype was observed a handful of times. CDR3 nucleotide sequence: TGTGCCAGCAGCTTAAGAGGGGATTCCACCGGGGAGCTGTTTTTT. It codes for CASSLRGDSTGELFF. The chain is built from TRBV7-3 and TRBJ2-2; D may correspond to TRBD1 or TRBD2 (5 bases each). The CDR3 sequence is 15 residues long. CDR1 SGHTA and CDR2 FQGTGA come from the germline V gene. V was clipped by 1 base and J by 4 bases, with 10 bases between them. Full variable domain (missing parts from reference TRBV7-3 and TRBJ2-2): GAGVSQTPSNKVTEKGKYVELRCDPISGHTALYWYRQSLGQGPEFLIYFQGTGAADDSGLPNDRFFAVRPEGSVSTLKIQRTERGDSAVYLCASSLRGDSTGELFFGEGSRLTVL.

A few counts support this clonotype. V is TRBV4-1 and J is TRBJ2-1, with D maybe TRBD2 (6 bases). The V gene's germline CDR1 is MGHRA and CDR2 YSYEKL. Trimming left V 4 bases short and J 5 bases short, with 15 bases between. CDR3 length: 15 residues. CDR3 sequence (DNA): TGCGCCAGCAGCCCGGGAGTAGCGTCTGACAATGAGCAGTTCTTC. Amino acids: CASSPGVASDNEQFF.

V usage is TRBV29-1 and J usage is TRBJ2-1; 9 bases fit TRBD2. The germline gives CDR1 SQVTM, CDR2 ANQGSEA. J lost 4 bases, V lost 7 bases, and 8 bases had no gene match. The CDR3 sequence is 14 residues long. As DNA, the CDR3 is TGCAGCGGACGCGCGGGGGGGCTTTACAATGAGCAGTTCTTC. Protein product: CSGRAGGLYNEQFF.

V is TRBV21-1 and J is TRBJ1-5; the table's D call, TRBD1, was not checked against the DNA. TRBV21-1 is termed a pseudogene. The length of the CDR3 is 15 residues. CDR3 bases: TGTGCCAGCAGCCTCAGGGGGCGGGCCACGGAGCCCCAGCATTTT. Translating it yields CASSLRGRATEPQHF.